This T cell receptor beta chain was captured in a study of T cell repertoires in cytomegalovirus infection. Study background: Recently described HLA-C-restricted plus well-studied HLA-B-restricted CMV epitopes were used.

About this clonotype: No antigen is known for it.

This CDR3 is 12 amino acids long. Germline loops: CDR1 MNHEY, CDR2 SVGAGI. V lost 6 bases to trimming and J lost 8 bases, with 13 bases between them. TCRdb fed the reads into MiXCR, producing one record per CDR3 protein. The sample yields 900,000 to 950,000 distinct CDR3 sequences, 25% to 40% seen once. The chain combines TRBV6-5 with TRBJ1-2; D perhaps matches TRBD1 (5 bases). The sequences come from cultured CD8+ T cells from PBMCs, collected from culture after CMV antigen stimulation. This receptor was identified in a human donor in good health (CMV status not recorded). Some clones in this sample may be carry-over from other donors' samples. Here the CDR3 reads CASSPGGFGYTF. The CDR3 DNA reads as TGTGCCAGCAGCCCCGGGGGTTTCGGCTACACCTTC.